The 30 T cell receptor beta chains presented below share a single source sample, sequenced in a study of blood T cell repertoires in COVID-19. Here immunoSEQ multiplex PCR was the method, and the copy in TCRdb shows in-frame clones only, minus some. The profile covers around 100,000 clones, with approximately 83% appearing a single time and 0.83% taken by the ten largest. Source material: peripheral blood. The receptors here all came from a woman aged 70-85 years with acute or convalescent COVID-19.

The chain employs TRBV10-3 and TRBJ2-3; possibly TRBD2 for D (5 bases). V was clipped by 6 bases and J by 6 bases, with 7 bases between them. Germline V gives CDR1 ENHRY, CDR2 SYGVKD. The CDR3 consists of 11 residues. The CDR3 here is CAISRGDTQYF. The CDR3 region has the DNA TGTGCCATCAGCCGGGGTGATACGCAGTATTTT.

V gene TRBV29-1 combines with J gene TRBJ2-5; D is perhaps TRBD2 (5 bases). V was shortened by 3 bases and J by 2 bases, with 7 bases between the two germline ends. Germline-derived CDR1 and CDR2 are SQVTM and ANQGSEA. The CDR3 loop spans 12 amino acids. CDR3 amino acids: CSVEEVQETQYF. In DNA, the CDR3 is TGCAGCGTTGAGGAGGTACAAGAGACCCAGTACTTC.

V usage is TRBV5-4 and J usage is TRBJ2-5; possible D gene TRBD2, 6 bases. With 3 bases removed from V and 2 bases from J, the gap between germline ends came to 11 bases. The germline gives CDR1 SGHNT, CDR2 YYREEE (reference sequence). The CDR3 has 14 residues. The CDR3 spells CASSSGTAQETQYF. For the CDR3, the DNA is TGTGCCAGCAGCTCGGGGACTGCTCAAGAGACCCAGTACTTC.

CDR3 in DNA: TGTGCCAGCACCTTTAGCGGGGGAACCACCGGGGAGCTGTTTTTT. This translates into CASTFSGGTTGELFF. V gene TRBV6-5 combines with J gene TRBJ2-2; 9 positions match TRBD2. The J segment lost 4 bases and the V segment lost 7 bases, leaving 7 bases of the junction unmatched. There are 15 residues in the CDR3. Germline V gives CDR1 MNHEY, CDR2 SVGAGI.

This clone was detected a few times. The chain links TRBV2 to TRBJ2-6; the match to TRBD1 covers 7 bases. The V segment lost 8 bases and the J segment 0 bases; nucleotides outside the gene matches: 16. Germline lookup yields CDR1 SNHLY and CDR2 FYNNEI. The CDR3 is 19 residues long. For the CDR3, the DNA is TGTGCCAGCCGCACTTCTGGTTACAGGGGAACCTCTGGGGCCAACGTCCTGACTTTC. It encodes CASRTSGYRGTSGANVLTF.

The J gene is TRBJ1-1, the V gene TRBV5-1; D unresolved. CDR1 and CDR2 (germline): SGHRS, YFSETQ. This CDR3 region has 15 residues. The germline V and J ends were trimmed by 1 base and 4 bases, with 14 bases remaining between them. The CDR3 bases are TGCGCCAGCAGCTTGCGTCTCGGGGAGATCACTGAAGCTTTCTTT. Translated, it gives CASSLRLGEITEAFF. Using reference TRBV5-1 and TRBJ1-1 for the parts outside the CDR3, the full variable domain is KAGVTQTPRYLIKTRGQQVTLSCSPISGHRSVSWYQQTPGQGLQFLFEYFSETQRNKGNFPGRFSGRQFSNSRSEMNVSTLELGDSALYLCASSLRLGEITEAFFGQGTRLTVV.

The J gene is TRBJ2-1, the V gene TRBV6-5; D ambiguous. The V and J ends lost 6 bases and 9 bases respectively, with 21 bases between them. Germline loops: CDR1 MNHEY, CDR2 SVGAGI. The CDR3 runs 15 residues. The CDR3 reads CASSTTSGLVGEQFF. CDR3 coding DNA: TGTGCCAGCAGCACCACCTCAGGTCTCGTCGGTGAGCAGTTCTTC.

The CDR3 loop reads CASRPEVGTEAFF. Written as DNA, the CDR3 is TGTGCCAGCAGGCCCGAGGTTGGCACTGAAGCTTTCTTT. The chain links TRBV6-5 to TRBJ1-1; unclear D gene. With 6 bases removed from V and 4 bases from J, the gap between germline ends came to 12 bases. Germline CDR1 is MNHEY and CDR2 is SVGAGI. The CDR3 is 13 residues long.

This chain uses TRBV4-2 with TRBJ2-3, with 8 bases lining up with TRBD2. Germline V gene lookup returns CDR1 LGHNA and CDR2 YNFKEQ. The CDR3 extends over 16 amino acids. J was trimmed by 0 bases and V by 3 bases; bases with no gene match: 5. Here the CDR3 reads CASSHLLAGSTDTQYF. In nucleotides, the CDR3 is TGTGCCAGCAGCCACCTTTTAGCGGGGAGCACAGATACGCAGTATTTT.

V and J are TRBV11-2 and TRBJ1-6; the D gene is possibly TRBD1 (5 bases). Between the trimmed V and J ends, which lost 1 base and 0 bases, there was a span of 13 bases. Germline V gene lookup returns CDR1 SGHAT and CDR2 FQNNGV. The CDR3 runs 18 residues. In DNA, the CDR3 is TGTGCCAGCAGCTTAGGGCGGAGGGGCATCTCCTATAATTCACCCCTCCACTTT. It yields the protein CASSLGRRGISYNSPLHF. The entire variable domain, with the rest obtained from reference TRBV11-2 and TRBJ1-6, is as follows: EAGVAQSPRYKIIEKRQSVAFWCNPISGHATLYWYQQILGQGPKLLIQFQNNGVVDDSQLPKDRFSAERLKGVDSTLKIQPAKLEDSAVYLCASSLGRRGISYNSPLHFGNGTRLTVT.

This clone has more than one count but fewer than ten. V and J are TRBV3-1 (or the pseudogene TRBV3-2) and TRBJ2-1; the D gene is possibly TRBD1 (7 bases). CDR1 is LGHDT, CDR2 YNNKEL, per germline (reference sequence). The CDR3 has 15 residues. V was pared by 2 bases and J by 9 bases, with 17 bases between. CDR3 sequence: CASSQRGTYRGEQFF. CDR3 bases: TGTGCCAGCAGCCAAAGGGGGACTTACAGGGGTGAGCAGTTCTTC.

The rearrangement links TRBV5-1 to TRBJ2-5; D perhaps matches TRBD1 (6 bases). The CDR3 runs 17 residues. Trimming removed 5 bases at V and 0 bases at J, with 20 bases between. Germline V lookup: CDR1 SGHRS, CDR2 YFSETQ. The CDR3 DNA reads as TGCGCCAGCAGACTACTACTACAGGGCTCGAACCAAGAGACCCAGTACTTC. Translating gives CASRLLLQGSNQETQYF.

V and J are TRBV19 and TRBJ1-3; TRBD1 matches at 10 bases. The CDR3 is 17 amino acids. Germline V gene lookup returns CDR1 LNHDA and CDR2 SQIVND (reference sequence). Germline trimming cut 4 bases from V and 0 bases from J; bases unmatched to any gene: 6. The CDR3 DNA sequence: TGTGCCAGTAGTACCGGGACAGGGGCTATCTCTGGAAACACCATATATTTT. Its translation is CASSTGTGAISGNTIYF.

This chain uses TRBV10-3 with TRBJ2-2, with D unresolved. The V and J ends lost 11 bases and 6 bases respectively, with 13 bases between them. Per germline, CDR1 ENHRY and CDR2 SYGVKD. This CDR3 contains 12 residues. Here the CDR3 reads CAAALVSGELFF. As DNA, the CDR3 is TGTGCCGCGGCGTTGGTATCCGGGGAGCTGTTTTTT.

This chain connects TRBV7-9 to TRBJ1-2, with D possibly TRBD1 on 5 matching bases. This CDR3 spans 14 amino acids. V was trimmed by 5 bases and J by 3 bases, leaving 13 bases between them. Germline V gives CDR1 SEHNR, CDR2 FQNEAQ (reference sequence). The chain's CDR3 is CASSRGGGDYGYTF. The CDR3, as DNA: TGTGCCAGCAGCCGCGGCGGGGGGGACTATGGCTACACCTTC.

The chain couples TRBV5-1 to TRBJ1-6; D unclear. The germline V gene encodes CDR1 SGHRS and CDR2 YFSETQ. V dropped 3 bases and J dropped 0 bases, with 4 bases sitting between them. There are 14 residues in the CDR3. CDR3 protein: CASSWSSYNSPLHF. The DNA for the CDR3 is TGCGCCAGCAGCTGGAGCTCCTATAATTCACCCCTCCACTTT.

On this clone: A junction boundary mismatches the germline segment, possibly from a read error. The chain joins TRBV2 to TRBJ2-3; 10 bases map to TRBD2. CDR1 and CDR2 from the germline V gene are SNHLY and FYNNEI. The CDR3 consists of 18 residues. Here the CDR3 reads CASNELITSGKETDTQYF. The CDR3 coding sequence is TGTGCCAGCAATGAACTTATAACTAGCGGGAAAGAGACAGATACGCAGTATTTT.

This rearrangement joins TRBV19 to TRBJ2-7; the D is unclear. Trimming stripped 3 bases from V and 0 bases from J, with 6 bases between. Germline-derived CDR1 and CDR2 are LNHDA and SQIVND (reference sequence). This CDR3 is 13 amino acids long. For the CDR3, the DNA is TGTGCCAGTAGTATCGACATCTCCTACGAGCAGTACTTC. Amino acids: CASSIDISYEQYF.

The rearrangement uses TRBV4-1 and TRBJ2-1, with 11 bases aligning to TRBD2. The CDR3 spans 17 residues. Germline values: CDR1 MGHRA, CDR2 YSYEKL. The ends lost 0 bases at V and 9 bases at J; junction bases unmatched: 10. The DNA for the CDR3 is TGCGCCAGCAGCCAAGATCCCGGGGTAGCGGGGGGGCGTGAGCAGTTCTTC. It codes for CASSQDPGVAGGREQFF.

V and J are TRBV30 and TRBJ2-4; D possibly corresponds to TRBD2 (6 bases). Deletions cut 0 bases from V and 5 bases from J, with 11 bases between. Germline V gene sequence: CDR1 GTSNPN, CDR2 SVGIG (reference sequence). The CDR3 is made up of 14 amino acids. CDR3 in amino acids: CAWSVGGTENIQYF. CDR3 in DNA: TGTGCCTGGAGTGTAGGCGGGACGGAAAACATTCAGTACTTC.

This clone appeared a few times. Written as DNA, the CDR3 is TGTGCCAGCAGCCAGTCAACAGGGCATCAGCCCCAGCATTTT. Translated, it gives CASSQSTGHQPQHF. This chain joins TRBV3-1 (or the pseudogene TRBV3-2) and TRBJ1-5; possibly TRBD1 for D (6 bases). Trimming pared 3 bases from V and 5 bases from J, leaving 11 bases between. CDR3 size: 14 residues. The germline gives CDR1 LGHDT, CDR2 YNNKEL (reference sequence).

This chain joins TRBV2 and TRBJ2-5, with 9 bases lining up with TRBD2. The V gene end was trimmed by 3 bases and the J gene end by 4 bases; junction bases not matched to a gene: 6. Germline lookup yields CDR1 SNHLY and CDR2 FYNNEI. This CDR3 spans 15 amino acids. In nucleotides, the CDR3 is TGTGCCAGCAGTGAGATGCGGGGGGGCCGAGAGACCCAGTACTTC. Translation: CASSEMRGGRETQYF.

Of note for this clone: This sample also contains other DNA sequences that code for the same CDR3. The chain combines TRBV5-5 with TRBJ1-5; 7 nucleotides agree with TRBD1. V lost 4 bases and J lost 7; bases outside the gene matches: 8. Looked up from germline, CDR1 is SGHKS and CDR2 is YYEKEE (reference sequence). The CDR3 extends over 14 amino acids. CDR3 region: CASSLRQGVQPQHF. CDR3 sequence (DNA): TGTGCCAGCAGCCTCCGACAGGGAGTGCAGCCCCAGCATTTT.

The table lists this clone with a count of one. The rearrangement joins TRBV6-1 to TRBJ2-7, with D uncertain. Germline lookup yields CDR1 MNHNS and CDR2 SASEGT. The CDR3 sequence is 13 residues long. The V end lost 3 bases, the J end lost 6 bases, and 12 bases lay between the germline ends. The CDR3 nucleotides read TGTGCCAGCAGTGAGAACTCACCGGGCGAGCAGTACTTC. Protein: CASSENSPGEQYF.

This clone was observed a single time. The V and J genes are TRBV5-1 and TRBJ1-1, with 9 bases identical to TRBD1. V shed 3 bases and J 4 bases; nucleotides not matched to a gene: 1. CDR1 and CDR2 (germline): SGHRS, YFSETQ. The CDR3 is made up of 13 amino acids. The CDR3 nucleotides are TGCGCCAGCAGCTGGGACAGGGCCACTGAAGCTTTCTTT. Protein product: CASSWDRATEAFF. The full variable domain, in which reference TRBV5-1 and TRBJ1-1 provide the parts outside the CDR3, is KAGVTQTPRYLIKTRGQQVTLSCSPISGHRSVSWYQQTPGQGLQFLFEYFSETQRNKGNFPGRFSGRQFSNSRSEMNVSTLELGDSALYLCASSWDRATEAFFGQGTRLTVV.

This rearrangement joins TRBV28 to TRBJ1-2; D possibly corresponds to TRBD1 (5 bases). Germline V gene sequence: CDR1 MDHEN, CDR2 SYDVKM. This CDR3 is 12 amino acids long. CDR3 bases: TGTGCGACTTGGGGCGGAGACTATGGCTACACCTTC. Its translation: CATWGGDYGYTF.

This sequence joins TRBV29-1 and TRBJ2-1; TRBD1 matches 12 bases. The junction had 4 bases not matched to a gene; V was cut back by 7 bases and J by 6 bases. Germline assignment: CDR1 SQVTM and CDR2 ANQGSEA. This CDR3 spans 13 amino acids. The CDR3 sequence is CSAGTGGSNEQFF. CDR3 in DNA: TGCAGCGCAGGGACAGGGGGCAGCAATGAGCAGTTCTTC.

This clone was seen at least ten times. This sample also contains other DNA sequences that code for the same CDR3. CDR3 sequence reads: CASSEGGGRSYEQYF. Here the CDR3 DNA reads TGTGCCAGCAGTGAGGGAGGAGGGAGATCCTACGAGCAGTACTTC. J is TRBJ2-7 and V is TRBV2; a weak D match, TRBD2 (6 bases). Trimming took 3 bases from V and 1 from J, leaving 13 bases between them. CDR1 and CDR2 (germline): SNHLY, FYNNEI. The CDR3 sequence is 15 residues long.

V and J are TRBV9 and TRBJ2-1, with a tentative D call TRBD2 (6 bases). Trimming removed 0 bases from V and 8 bases from J, with 15 bases in between. The CDR3 is 15 amino acids. CDR1 is SGDLS, CDR2 YYNGEE, per germline. CDR3: CASSVGRGLGDEQFF. DNA for the CDR3: TGTGCCAGCAGCGTAGGGAGGGGTCTAGGTGATGAGCAGTTCTTC.

Only one count was recorded for this clone. This chain uses TRBV2 with TRBJ2-2; 10 bases agree with TRBD2. From germline, CDR1 is SNHLY and CDR2 FYNNEI. This CDR3 region has 15 residues. The V segment lost 6 bases and the J segment 1 base; nucleotides outside the gene matches: 2. CDR3 amino acids: CASRRLAGNTGELFF. The DNA of the CDR3 is TGTGCCAGCAGAAGACTAGCGGGGAACACCGGGGAGCTGTTTTTT.